The 29 T cell receptor beta chains in this list originate from one sample, sequenced in a study of beta chain features in type 1 diabetes. The whole isolated RNA underwent reverse transcription, so sequencing captured expressed TCRB transcripts. Data came from immunoSEQ multiplex PCR; TCRdb stores just in-frame clones and leaves some out. Seen here are hundreds of thousands of clones, around 12% observed once, and the top ten hold around 0.02%. Sequencing used naive CD4+ T cells from blood. These receptors all stem from a man aged 18 to 30 in good health.

This clone was seen only a few times. The V and J genes are TRBV7-3 and TRBJ2-7, with D perhaps TRBD1 (7 bases). V was shortened by 6 bases and J by 5 bases, with 14 bases between the two germline ends. The germline CDR1 and CDR2 sequences are SGHTA and FQGTGA. This CDR3 has 13 amino acids. CDR3 nucleotide sequence: TGTGCCAGCAGTCACAGGGGAGGAGACGAGCAGTACTTC. The encoded protein is CASSHRGGDEQYF.

Only a few counts were recorded for this clone. This sequence joins TRBV5-6 and TRBJ2-5, with D possibly being TRBD2 (6 bases). This CDR3 spans 14 amino acids. V was clipped by 0 bases and J by 10 bases, with 16 bases between them. CDR1 and CDR2 from the germline V gene are SGHDT and YYEEEE. CDR3: CASSLGTGRGIQYF. Written as DNA, the CDR3 is TGTGCCAGCAGCTTGGGGACGGGCCGGGGGATCCAGTACTTC. The full variable domain, completed using reference TRBV5-6 and TRBJ2-5, is DAGVTQSPTHLIKTRGQQVTLRCSPKSGHDTVSWYQQALGQGPQFIFQYYEEEERQRGNFPDRFSGHQFPNYSSELNVNALLLGDSALYLCASSLGTGRGIQYFGPGTRLLVL.

V and J are TRBV7-9 and TRBJ2-1; possibly TRBD1 for D (6 bases). The CDR3 runs 15 residues. Germline V lookup: CDR1 SEHNR, CDR2 FQNEAQ (reference sequence). Trimming took 9 bases from V and 7 from J, leaving 22 bases between them. DNA for the CDR3: TGTGCCAGTCACCTGGACAGATCAATGGGTAATGAGCAGTTCTTC. Encoded protein: CASHLDRSMGNEQFF.

This clone has a handful of counts. The genes are TRBV27 and TRBJ2-5; 12 nucleotides line up with TRBD2. V gave up 3 bases and J gave up 5 bases; unmatched junction bases: 10. This CDR3 is 17 amino acids long. Germline V gene data show CDR1 as MNHEY and CDR2 as SMNVEV (reference sequence). CDR3 sequence: CASSLSTTSGSGETQYF. For the CDR3, the DNA is TGTGCCAGCAGTTTGAGCACGACTAGCGGGAGTGGTGAGACCCAGTACTTC.

The chain is built from TRBV7-3 and TRBJ1-6, with TRBD1 matching over 10 bases. Unmatched junction bases numbered 4, after V lost 6 bases and J lost 8 bases. In germline, CDR1 is SGHTA, CDR2 FQGTGA. The CDR3 contains 14 residues. Here the CDR3 reads CASSSGTGDSPLHF. The CDR3 DNA follows: TGTGCCAGCAGTTCCGGGACAGGGGATTCACCCCTCCACTTT. The full variable domain, its missing parts supplied by reference TRBV7-3 and TRBJ1-6, is GAGVSQTPSNKVTEKGKYVELRCDPISGHTALYWYRQSLGQGPEFLIYFQGTGAADDSGLPNDRFFAVRPEGSVSTLKIQRTERGDSAVYLCASSSGTGDSPLHFGNGTRLTVT.

In this sample, this clone turned up a few times. The rearrangement uses TRBV15 and TRBJ2-7, with D perhaps matching TRBD2 (6 bases). The better agreement between TRBJ2-5 and the DNA end casts doubt on the J call. The CDR3 is 15 amino acids. The V gene's germline CDR1 is LNHNV and CDR2 YYDKDF (reference sequence). The DNA for the CDR3 is TGTGCCACCAGCACTACGGGACTGACCCAAGAGACCCAGTACTTC. This codes for CATSTTGLTQETQYF.

The rearrangement uses TRBV18 and TRBJ2-3, with no clear D. Germline V gene sequence: CDR1 KGHSH, CDR2 LQKENI. CDR3 length: 11 amino acids. V was clipped by 3 bases and J by 9 bases, with 7 bases between them. The CDR3 DNA is TGTGCCAGCTCACCTTTCCTCACGCAGTATTTT. This codes for CASSPFLTQYF.

This clone appeared many times. The chain has TRBV29-1 and TRBJ2-1; TRBD2 aligns across 9 bases. The CDR3 contains 13 residues. The germline V gene has CDR1 SQVTM and CDR2 ANQGSEA. The V gene end was trimmed by 7 bases and the J gene end by 4 bases; junction bases not matched to a gene: 5. The CDR3 sequence is CSGGLARYNEQFF. For the CDR3, the DNA is TGCAGCGGAGGACTAGCGAGATACAATGAGCAGTTCTTC.

This chain uses TRBV7-9 with TRBJ2-6; 7 nucleotides line up with TRBD1. Trimming cost V 6 bases and J 1 base; bases outside gene matches: 9. The V gene's germline CDR1 is SEHNR and CDR2 FQNEAQ (reference sequence). CDR3 size: 17 residues. CDR3 in amino acids: CASSRQGRGSGANVLTF. CDR3 DNA sequence: TGTGCCAGCAGTCGACAGGGTAGGGGATCTGGGGCCAACGTCCTGACTTTC.

In its sample, this clone was seen a few times. The rearrangement links TRBV30 to TRBJ1-1; TRBD1 is a possible D gene (5 bases). The CDR3 runs to 13 residues. The germline V gene encodes CDR1 GTSNPN and CDR2 SVGIG (reference sequence). Trimming pared 2 bases from V and 1 base from J, leaving 8 bases between. The CDR3 region is CAWSTTGNTEAFF. The CDR3 coding sequence is TGTGCCTGGAGTACCACAGGGAACACTGAAGCTTTCTTT.

V is TRBV10-3 and J is TRBJ2-5; possibly TRBD2 for D (5 bases). This CDR3 is built from 12 residues. Germline loops: CDR1 ENHRY, CDR2 SYGVKD. V shed 6 bases and J shed 7 bases, with 12 bases lying between them. In DNA form, the CDR3 reads TGTGCCATCAGCCCAGGAGGTGGGACCCAGTACTTC. Its protein is CAISPGGGTQYF.

The chain couples TRBV5-1 to TRBJ1-1; 7 positions agree with TRBD1. CDR3 length: 16 residues. V trimming: 0 bases; J trimming: 0 bases; junction bases outside the gene matches: 5. Per the germline V gene, CDR1 is SGHRS and CDR2 is YFSETQ. The CDR3 spells CASSLGGQTMNTEAFF. CDR3 nucleotide sequence: TGCGCCAGCAGCTTGGGGGGACAGACCATGAACACTGAAGCTTTCTTT.

This chain links TRBV10-3 with TRBJ2-5; D is undetermined. V gave up 3 bases and J gave up 1 base, with 15 bases separating them. The CDR3 loop spans 16 amino acids. CDR1 and CDR2 from the germline V gene are ENHRY and SYGVKD. CDR3 nucleotides: TGTGCCATCAGTGAATCCGCCCAGAAGATCCAAGAGACCCAGTACTTC. Protein product: CAISESAQKIQETQYF.

The chain links TRBV10-3 to TRBJ2-7, with TRBD2 as a possible D gene (5 bases). The V and J ends lost 3 bases and 4 bases respectively, with 10 bases between them. In germline, CDR1 is ENHRY, CDR2 SYGVKD. CDR3 length: 13 amino acids. The CDR3 here is CAISEYREYEQYF. The CDR3 bases are TGTGCCATCAGTGAATACCGGGAATACGAGCAGTACTTC.

CDR3 loop: CASSLDRSSYNEQFF. The CDR3 DNA is TGTGCCAGCAGCCTGGACAGGAGCTCCTACAATGAGCAGTTCTTC. This chain joins TRBV7-9 and TRBJ2-1, with TRBD1 matching 7 bases. V dropped 5 bases and J dropped 0; count of bases not matched to a gene: 4. The CDR3 is made up of 15 amino acids. Germline assignment: CDR1 SEHNR and CDR2 FQNEAQ (reference sequence).

This clone was counted a few times. The chain uses TRBV15 and TRBJ2-1, with 11 positions matching TRBD2. The CDR3 consists of 19 residues. The trim removed 0 bases at V and 3 bases at J, leaving 10 bases unmatched. Germline CDR1 is LNHNV and CDR2 is YYDKDF (reference sequence). CDR3 amino acids: CATSRERGTSGHHYNEQFF. The CDR3 DNA reads TGTGCCACCAGCAGAGAGAGGGGGACTAGCGGTCACCACTACAATGAGCAGTTCTTC. The full variable domain, rest sourced from reference TRBV15 and TRBJ2-1, is DAMVIQNPRYQVTQFGKPVTLSCSQTLNHNVMYWYQQKSSQAPKLLFHYYDKDFNNEADTPDNFQSRRPNTSFCFLDIRSPGLGDTAMYLCATSRERGTSGHHYNEQFFGPGTRLTVL.

This clone was recorded at least ten times. The V gene is TRBV29-1, the J gene TRBJ2-1; 9 nucleotides match TRBD1. Trimming took 7 bases from V and 2 from J; bases not matched to a gene: 3. The CDR3 sequence is 13 residues long. Germline CDR1 reads SQVTM; CDR2 reads ANQGSEA. The CDR3 is CSARQGAYNEQFF. CDR3 sequence (DNA): TGCAGCGCCCGACAGGGGGCCTACAATGAGCAGTTCTTC.

The V and J genes are TRBV5-1 and TRBJ2-2; a possible D gene is TRBD1 (6 bases). This CDR3 spans 14 amino acids. Trimming shortened V by 6 bases and J by 6 bases, and 15 bases separated the two germline ends. CDR1 is SGHRS and CDR2 is YFSETQ in the germline V gene. The CDR3 region is CASTDTGFSGELFF. DNA for the CDR3: TGCGCCAGCACCGACACAGGGTTTTCCGGGGAGCTGTTTTTT.

This clone was picked up a small number of times. The CDR3 loop is CSVSPGVGTEAFF. The CDR3 DNA reads TGCAGCGTCTCCCCAGGGGTAGGAACTGAAGCTTTCTTT. The chain recombines TRBV29-1 with TRBJ1-1, with D tentatively TRBD1 (6 bases). With 6 bases removed from V and 5 bases from J, the gap between germline ends came to 16 bases. The CDR3 sequence is 13 residues long. Germline loops: CDR1 SQVTM, CDR2 ANQGSEA.

This clone turned up a few times. The chain carries TRBV5-4 and TRBJ2-2; TRBD1 is a possible D gene (6 bases). The ends were cut back, 2 bases at V and 0 bases at J, with 8 bases in the middle. The germline CDR1 and CDR2 sequences are SGHNT and YYREEE (reference sequence). The CDR3 extends over 15 amino acids. CDR3: CASSLQGPNTGELFF. The CDR3 bases are TGTGCCAGCAGCTTACAGGGCCCGAACACCGGGGAGCTGTTTTTT.

The chain uses TRBV9 and TRBJ2-5; weak D call: TRBD1 (6 bases). Looked up from germline, CDR1 is SGDLS and CDR2 is YYNGEE. This CDR3 has 16 residues. With 4 bases removed from V and 1 base from J, the gap between germline ends came to 17 bases. As DNA, the CDR3 is TGTGCCAGCAGCCAGGGGTCAGGGAACATCCAAGAGACCCAGTACTTC. It encodes CASSQGSGNIQETQYF.

This clone was seen more than once but under ten times. The rearrangement joins TRBV25-1 to TRBJ2-7; D is possibly TRBD2 (5 bases). From germline, CDR1 is MGHDK and CDR2 SYGVNS. V lost 3 bases, J lost 2 bases, and 17 bases lay in between. The CDR3 spans 16 residues. The CDR3 DNA sequence: TGTGCCAGCAGTGAGGATCCTCCGGGGTCACCCTACGAGCAGTACTTC. The encoded protein is CASSEDPPGSPYEQYF.

The chain has TRBV2 and TRBJ1-1; no reliable D call. This CDR3 has 14 residues. The V end lost 6 bases, the J end lost 4 bases, and 15 bases lay between the germline ends. Per germline, CDR1 SNHLY and CDR2 FYNNEI. The DNA of the CDR3 is TGTGCCAGCAGGTATTCTACTGGTAGCACTGAAGCTTTCTTT. It translates to CASRYSTGSTEAFF.

This clone has more than one count but fewer than ten. The J gene is TRBJ1-2, the V gene TRBV2; D is perhaps TRBD1 (5 bases). Trimming removed 2 bases from V and 7 bases from J, with 11 bases in between. The CDR3 length is 13 residues. Per germline, CDR1 SNHLY and CDR2 FYNNEI. The CDR3 DNA follows: TGTGCCAGCAGTGAACGGGGGGAGACTGGCTACACCTTC. This encodes CASSERGETGYTF.

The chain uses TRBV9 and TRBJ2-5, with 9 positions matching TRBD2. The CDR3 is 17 amino acids. Germline CDR1 and CDR2: SGDLS and YYNGEE. J was trimmed by 4 bases and V by 0 bases; bases with no gene match: 10. CDR3: CASSVEPKLLAGETQYF. The CDR3 region has the DNA TGTGCCAGCAGCGTAGAACCCAAGCTACTAGCGGGAGAGACCCAGTACTTC.

The chain has TRBV9 and TRBJ1-2; TRBD1 is a possible D gene (6 bases). CDR3 length equals 15 residues. Germline CDR1 is SGDLS and CDR2 is YYNGEE. With 3 bases removed from V and 5 bases from J, the gap between germline ends came to 17 bases. CDR3 protein: CASSAQRQDPYGYTF. CDR3 nucleotides: TGTGCCAGCAGCGCCCAAAGACAGGACCCATATGGCTACACCTTC.

The table lists this clone with a few counts. This rearrangement joins TRBV9 to TRBJ2-7, with TRBD1 matching 8 bases. This CDR3 region has 19 residues. The J segment lost 1 base and the V segment lost 4 bases, leaving 19 bases of the junction unmatched. Per the germline V gene, CDR1 is SGDLS and CDR2 is YYNGEE. CDR3 protein: CASSPRRQGRGWRSYEQYF. The DNA of the CDR3 is TGTGCCAGCAGCCCCCGCCGACAGGGGAGAGGATGGAGGTCCTACGAGCAGTACTTC.

This clone was observed a few times. The rearrangement joins TRBV7-8 to TRBJ1-5; D call uncertain. Trimming removed 2 bases from V and 5 bases from J, with 13 bases in between. Germline V gene sequence: CDR1 SGHVS, CDR2 FQNEAQ. This CDR3 is built from 15 residues. In DNA form, the CDR3 reads TGTGCCAGCAGCTTATCGCCCGGGAGTCATCAGCCCCAGCATTTT. It is translated as CASSLSPGSHQPQHF.

This clone was seen only a few times. This chain joins TRBV30 and TRBJ1-2; TRBD1 aligns across 12 bases. CDR1 GTSNPN and CDR2 SVGIG come from the germline V gene (reference sequence). This CDR3 is 14 amino acids long. With V trimmed by 4 bases and J by 6 bases, 6 bases remained unmatched. DNA for the CDR3: TGTGCCTGGAATAGGGGACAGGGGGCGGATGGCTACACCTTC. This codes for CAWNRGQGADGYTF.